The rows below give T cell receptor beta chains drawn from one sample of a study of graft-versus-host responses after intestinal transplantation. Sequencing was performed with immunoSEQ multiplex PCR; in TCRdb, only in-frame clones are kept and a portion is missing. The sample yields about 10,000 clones, roughly a third seen once. Specimen: alloreactive CD8+ T cells from a mixed lymphocyte reaction culture, collected before intestinal transplant. The receptors were gathered from a human patient who received an intestinal transplant. Each CDR3 is given with its conserved first and last residue. A D gene is named only where the DNA matches it firmly. Not all rows give a size; the values are once, few, many and, for expanded clones, a class.

v_call: TRBV4-1
clone_size: .
j_call: TRBJ2-1
d_call: TRBD1
cdr3_nt: TGCGCCAGCAGCCAAGGGGACAGGGTGTTCTCCAATGAGCAGTTCTTC
cdr3_aa: CASSQGDRVFSNEQFF

v_call: TRBV18
clone_size: .
j_call: TRBJ1-5
d_call: .
cdr3_nt: TGTGCCAGCTCACCACATCAACAGGCCTCCGCTCAGCCCCAGCATTTT
cdr3_aa: CASSPHQQASAQPQHF

v_call: TRBV7-9
clone_size: .
j_call: TRBJ1-1
d_call: TRBD1
cdr3_nt: TGTGCCAGCAGCCCACGGCACCGGACAGGGGGCCCTGTAAACACTGAAGCTTTCTTT
cdr3_aa: CASSPRHRTGGPVNTEAFF

v_call: TRBV9
clone_size: few
j_call: TRBJ2-2
d_call: TRBD2
cdr3_nt: TGTGCCAGCAGAACTAGCGGGGGGGCAGGTACCGGGGAGCTGTTTTTT
cdr3_aa: CASRTSGGAGTGELFF

v_call: TRBV28
clone_size: medium-sized
j_call: TRBJ1-2
d_call: TRBD1
cdr3_nt: TGTGCCAGCAGTTTCGGGGGCCGGGACAGAACCTTC
cdr3_aa: CASSFGGRDRTF

v_call: TRBV7-8
clone_size: .
j_call: TRBJ2-5
d_call: .
cdr3_nt: TGTGCCAGCAGCTTAGCCAGGGAGACCCAGTACTTC
cdr3_aa: CASSLARETQYF

v_call: TRBV23-1
clone_size: .
j_call: TRBJ2-1
d_call: TRBD2
cdr3_nt: TGCGCCAGCAGTCACCGGGCGTTGAGCGGGGGGAGCTCCTACAATGAGCAGTTCTTC
cdr3_aa: CASSHRALSGGSSYNEQFF

v_call: TRBV11-2
clone_size: .
j_call: TRBJ1-2
d_call: .
cdr3_nt: TGTGCCAGCAGCTTAGAGGCAGGGGCGCTATATGGCTACACCTTC
cdr3_aa: CASSLEAGALYGYTF

v_call: TRBV6-1
clone_size: .
j_call: TRBJ2-7
d_call: TRBD2
cdr3_nt: TGTGCCAGTAGGGAGCGGGACCGGAGCTCCTACGAGCAGTACTTC
cdr3_aa: CASRERDRSSYEQYF

v_call: TRBV4-1
clone_size: few
j_call: TRBJ2-2
d_call: .
cdr3_nt: TGCGCCAGCAGCCAGAGTCTGGCGAACACCGGGGAGCTGTTTTTT
cdr3_aa: CASSQSLANTGELFF

v_call: TRBV28
clone_size: .
j_call: TRBJ2-7
d_call: TRBD1
cdr3_nt: TGTGCCAGCAGTTTCTGGGACAGGCCCATCTACGAGCAGTACTTC
cdr3_aa: CASSFWDRPIYEQYF

v_call: TRBV6-5
clone_size: .
j_call: TRBJ1-2
d_call: .
cdr3_nt: TGTGCCAGCTCGCCGGGGGGGCACTATGGCTACACCTTC
cdr3_aa: CASSPGGHYGYTF

v_call: TRBV29-1
clone_size: .
j_call: TRBJ2-2
d_call: .
cdr3_nt: TGCAGCGTTGAACAGGGGGAGGCCGGGGAGCTGTTTTTT
cdr3_aa: CSVEQGEAGELFF

v_call: TRBV6-4
clone_size: few
j_call: TRBJ2-2
d_call: TRBD1
cdr3_nt: TGTGCCAGCAGTGACGGACAGGGGGCCGGGGAGCTGTTTTTT
cdr3_aa: CASSDGQGAGELFF

v_call: TRBV9
clone_size: .
j_call: TRBJ2-5
d_call: .
cdr3_nt: TGTGCCAGCAGCGCCTCGGGAGCCCAAGAGACCCAGTACTTC
cdr3_aa: CASSASGAQETQYF

v_call: TRBV7-3
clone_size: .
j_call: TRBJ2-1
d_call: TRBD2
cdr3_nt: TGTGCCAGCAGCTGGTCGCCGGGACTAGCGGGACCGGGGAATGAGCAGTTCTTC
cdr3_aa: CASSWSPGLAGPGNEQFF

v_call: TRBV18
clone_size: few
j_call: TRBJ2-1
d_call: TRBD2
cdr3_nt: TGTGCCAGCTCATCGGAACTAGCGGATACCCTTGATGAGCAGTTCTTC
cdr3_aa: CASSSELADTLDEQFF

v_call: TRBV28
clone_size: .
j_call: TRBJ2-5
d_call: .
cdr3_nt: TGTGCCAGCAGTCTAGGTTACCAAGAGACCCAGTACTTC
cdr3_aa: CASSLGYQETQYF

v_call: TRBV27
clone_size: .
j_call: TRBJ2-1
d_call: TRBD2
cdr3_nt: TGTGCCAGCAGTTGGGGCGGGAGTCACAATGAGCAGTTCTTC
cdr3_aa: CASSWGGSHNEQFF

v_call: TRBV7-6
clone_size: .
j_call: TRBJ2-5
d_call: .
cdr3_nt: TGTGCCAGCAGCTTAGCGCGGGGAACAGGAGAGACCCAGTACTTC
cdr3_aa: CASSLARGTGETQYF

v_call: TRBV28
clone_size: .
j_call: TRBJ2-7
d_call: TRBD2
cdr3_nt: TGTGCCAGCAGTTCCGGACTAGCGGGAGTGGGTGAGCAGTACTTC
cdr3_aa: CASSSGLAGVGEQYF

v_call: TRBV28
clone_size: few
j_call: TRBJ1-2
d_call: .
cdr3_nt: TGTGCCAGCAGTTTACGAGATAACTATGGCTACACCTTC
cdr3_aa: CASSLRDNYGYTF

v_call: TRBV5-6
clone_size: few
j_call: TRBJ1-5
d_call: .
cdr3_nt: TGTGCCAGCAGCTTGTCGGGTTATAGCAATCAGCCCCAGCATTTT
cdr3_aa: CASSLSGYSNQPQHF

v_call: TRBV30
clone_size: .
j_call: TRBJ1-3
d_call: .
cdr3_nt: TGTGCCTGGAGTTACTACTCTGGAAACACCATATATTTT
cdr3_aa: CAWSYYSGNTIYF

v_call: TRBV13
clone_size: .
j_call: TRBJ2-1
d_call: .
cdr3_nt: TGTGCCAGCAGCTTAGACCCGACTAGATCTTACAATGAGCAGTTCTTC
cdr3_aa: CASSLDPTRSYNEQFF

v_call: TRBV5-3
clone_size: once
j_call: TRBJ2-5
d_call: .
cdr3_nt: TGTGCCAGAAGCTTCTCAGGGGCAGAGACCCAGTACTTC
cdr3_aa: CARSFSGAETQYF

v_call: TRBV6-1
clone_size: .
j_call: TRBJ2-3
d_call: .
cdr3_nt: TGTGCCAGCAGTGAAGGAGGCGGGGCCACAGATACGCAGTATTTT
cdr3_aa: CASSEGGGATDTQYF

v_call: TRBV6-5
clone_size: .
j_call: TRBJ2-7
d_call: .
cdr3_nt: TGTGCCAGCAGTTACCAAGGGGATGGGGAGCAGTACTTC
cdr3_aa: CASSYQGDGEQYF

v_call: TRBV5-4
clone_size: medium-sized
j_call: TRBJ1-2
d_call: .
cdr3_nt: TGTGCCAGCAGCTTGGAACAGGGCTATGGCTACACCTTC
cdr3_aa: CASSLEQGYGYTF

v_call: TRBV6-5
clone_size: few
j_call: TRBJ2-1
d_call: .
cdr3_nt: TGTGCCAGCAGTTATGGGGGCTCAGCCCACAATGAGCAGTTCTTC
cdr3_aa: CASSYGGSAHNEQFF

v_call: TRBV27
clone_size: .
j_call: TRBJ2-7
d_call: .
cdr3_nt: TGTGCCAGCAGTTTGACAGCCTCCTACGAGCAGTACTTC
cdr3_aa: CASSLTASYEQYF

v_call: TRBV6-5
clone_size: few
j_call: TRBJ2-5
d_call: TRBD2
cdr3_nt: TGTGCCAGCTGTTCTAGCGGGGAGACCCAGTACTTC
cdr3_aa: CASCSSGETQYF

v_call: TRBV19
clone_size: .
j_call: TRBJ1-5
d_call: .
cdr3_nt: TGTGCCAGTAGTATAGCGGCAGGGTCCAGCAATCAGCCCCAGCATTTT
cdr3_aa: CASSIAAGSSNQPQHF

v_call: TRBV4-1
clone_size: .
j_call: TRBJ1-2
d_call: TRBD1
cdr3_nt: TGCGCCAGCAGCCAAGTTGCCTTGACAGGGTCGCGGTATGGCTACACCTTC
cdr3_aa: CASSQVALTGSRYGYTF

v_call: TRBV19
clone_size: .
j_call: TRBJ2-1
d_call: TRBD2
cdr3_nt: TGTGCCAGTAAGCGCGGGAGTTCCCTCTACAATGAGCAGTTCTTC
cdr3_aa: CASKRGSSLYNEQFF

v_call: TRBV27
clone_size: few
j_call: TRBJ1-2
d_call: .
cdr3_nt: TGTGCCAGCAAGGGGGGCTACACCTTC
cdr3_aa: CASKGGYTF

v_call: TRBV14
clone_size: .
j_call: TRBJ1-4
d_call: .
cdr3_nt: TGTGCCAGCAGCTTTACAAACAGGGTGTTGCGCGGGTGGGGGTTTGAAAAACTGTTTTTT
cdr3_aa: CASSFTNRVLRGWGFEKLFF

v_call: TRBV5-5
clone_size: .
j_call: TRBJ1-2
d_call: .
cdr3_nt: TGTGCCAGCAGCCACCATTGGGGAGGGAGAGGGTATGGCTACACCTTC
cdr3_aa: CASSHHWGGRGYGYTF

v_call: TRBV7-9
clone_size: .
j_call: TRBJ2-5
d_call: .
cdr3_nt: TGTGCCAGCAGCTCCCCAGGGTGGGAGACCCAGTACTTC
cdr3_aa: CASSSPGWETQYF

v_call: TRBV7-6
clone_size: .
j_call: TRBJ2-1
d_call: .
cdr3_nt: TGTGCCAGCAGCCGGACAGTTTTATACTACAATGAGCAGTTCTTC
cdr3_aa: CASSRTVLYYNEQFF

v_call: TRBV10-1
clone_size: .
j_call: TRBJ2-1
d_call: .
cdr3_nt: TGCGCCAGCAGTGAGCTTCCGAGGGATGAGCAGTTCTTC
cdr3_aa: CASSELPRDEQFF

v_call: TRBV28
clone_size: .
j_call: TRBJ1-5
d_call: .
cdr3_nt: TGTGCCAGCACCCTCGGAGGGATAGGGCGTGATCAGCCCCAGCATTTT
cdr3_aa: CASTLGGIGRDQPQHF

v_call: TRBV21-1
clone_size: .
j_call: TRBJ1-3
d_call: .
cdr3_nt: TGTGCCAGCAGTGGACAGTTCCACGGGTATGAGAGCTCTGGAAACACCATATATTTT
cdr3_aa: CASSGQFHGYESSGNTIYF

v_call: TRBV28
clone_size: .
j_call: TRBJ2-3
d_call: TRBD1
cdr3_nt: TGTGCCAGCAGTTTCCTTCCGGGACAGGGGGCAGATACGCAGTATTTT
cdr3_aa: CASSFLPGQGADTQYF

v_call: TRBV15
clone_size: .
j_call: TRBJ1-1
d_call: .
cdr3_nt: TGTGCCACCAGCAGAAACGGGAACACTGAAGCTTTCTTT
cdr3_aa: CATSRNGNTEAFF

v_call: TRBV7-9
clone_size: .
j_call: TRBJ1-1
d_call: .
cdr3_nt: TGTGCCAGCAGCTTAGGGTCGGGCACTGAAGCTTTCTTT
cdr3_aa: CASSLGSGTEAFF

v_call: TRBV5-1
clone_size: medium-sized
j_call: TRBJ2-1
d_call: .
cdr3_nt: TGCGCCAGCAGCTGGACATCCTACAATGAGCAGTTCTTC
cdr3_aa: CASSWTSYNEQFF

v_call: TRBV10-3
clone_size: medium-sized
j_call: TRBJ2-7
d_call: .
cdr3_nt: TGTGCCATCAGTGAGTCAGAGGGATACGAGCAGTACTTC
cdr3_aa: CAISESEGYEQYF

v_call: TRBV28
clone_size: .
j_call: TRBJ1-5
d_call: .
cdr3_nt: TGTGCCAGCAGTTTACAGGGCTCGCATAATCAGCCCCAGCATTTT
cdr3_aa: CASSLQGSHNQPQHF